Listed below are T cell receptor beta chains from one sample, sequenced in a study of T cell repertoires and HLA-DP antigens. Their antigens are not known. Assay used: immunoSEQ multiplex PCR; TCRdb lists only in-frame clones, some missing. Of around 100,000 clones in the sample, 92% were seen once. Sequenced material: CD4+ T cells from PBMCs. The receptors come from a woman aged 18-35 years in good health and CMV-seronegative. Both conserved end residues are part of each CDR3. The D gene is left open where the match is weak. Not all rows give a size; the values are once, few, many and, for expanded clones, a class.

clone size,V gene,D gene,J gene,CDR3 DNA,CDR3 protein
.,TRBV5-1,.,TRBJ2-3,TGCGCCAGCAGCGCCAGGGCTACAGATACGCAGTATTTT,CASSARATDTQYF
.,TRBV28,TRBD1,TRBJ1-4,TGTGCCAGCACGGAACAGGGGCCGACTGAAAAACTGTTTTTT,CASTEQGPTEKLFF
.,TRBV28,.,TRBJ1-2,TGTGCCAGCAATAACCCACTCCTCTATGGCTACACCTTC,CASNNPLLYGYTF
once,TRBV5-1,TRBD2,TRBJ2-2,TGCGCCAGCCGTAGCGGGAGTCGGAACACCGGGGAGCTGTTTTTT,CASRSGSRNTGELFF
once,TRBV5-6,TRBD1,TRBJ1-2,TGTGCCAGCAGCTTACCGGGACAGGAGTATGGCTACACCTTC,CASSLPGQEYGYTF
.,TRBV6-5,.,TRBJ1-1,TGTGCCAGCAGTCAGCGTAACAGGGTGAACACTGAAGCTTTCTTT,CASSQRNRVNTEAFF
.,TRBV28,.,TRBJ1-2,TGTGCCAGCAGTGCTCCGGGGGAGGGCTATGGCTACACCTTC,CASSAPGEGYGYTF
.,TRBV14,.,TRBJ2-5,TGTGCCAGCAGCCAGTTCTTAGGACCCCAAGAGACCCAGTACTTC,CASSQFLGPQETQYF
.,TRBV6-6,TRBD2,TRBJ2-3,TGTGCCAGCCGTCCGGGGGGAGGTGATACGCAGTATTTT,CASRPGGGDTQYF
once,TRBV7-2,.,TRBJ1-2,TGTGCCAGCAGCTTAAGGAGGGCGAACTATGGCTACACCTTC,CASSLRRANYGYTF
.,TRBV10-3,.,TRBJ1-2,TGTGCCATCAGTGAGTCGAGGGTTGGCTACACCTTC,CAISESRVGYTF
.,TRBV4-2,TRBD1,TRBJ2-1,TGTGCCAGCAGCCAAGGCCGACAGGGGGCTAGGGATGAGCAGTTCTTC,CASSQGRQGARDEQFF
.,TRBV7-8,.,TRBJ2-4,TGTGCCAGCAGCCCTATCGGACGGGGACGGGCGGCCATTCAGTACTTC,CASSPIGRGRAAIQYF
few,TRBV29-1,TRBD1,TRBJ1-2,TGCAGCGTTGGTGACAGGGGGCTGCGTCTTGGCTACACCTTC,CSVGDRGLRLGYTF
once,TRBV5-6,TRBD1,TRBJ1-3,TGTGCCAGCAGCCCGGACAGGGGCTCTGGAAACACCATATATTTT,CASSPDRGSGNTIYF
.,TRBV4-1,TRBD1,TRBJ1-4,TGCGCCAGCAGCCAGCCCCGGGACAGGACTAATGAAAAACTGTTTTTT,CASSQPRDRTNEKLFF
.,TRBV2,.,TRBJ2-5,TGTGCCAGCCCCACCCAATATCTCCGGGACGGACAAGAGACCCAGTACTTC,CASPTQYLRDGQETQYF
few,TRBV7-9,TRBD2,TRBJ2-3,TGTGCCAGCAGCTTACCAGCGGGGGGCACAGATACGCAGTATTTT,CASSLPAGGTDTQYF
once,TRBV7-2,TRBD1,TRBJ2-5,TGTGCCAGCAGCGAAAGGGACAGGGCGTGGGAGACCCAGTACTTC,CASSERDRAWETQYF
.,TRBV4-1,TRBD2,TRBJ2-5,TGCGCCAGCAGCCAACCTCTGGGACTAGCGGGCCCAGAGACCCAGTACTTC,CASSQPLGLAGPETQYF
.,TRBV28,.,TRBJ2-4,TGTGCCAGCAGTTTAGGGGGCGTAAACATTCAGTACTTC,CASSLGGVNIQYF
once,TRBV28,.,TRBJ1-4,.,CASSTSTGLEKLFF
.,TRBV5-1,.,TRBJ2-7,TGCGCCAGCAGCTTGTTTATTGACAGACCTCCCTACGAGCAGTACTTC,CASSLFIDRPPYEQYF
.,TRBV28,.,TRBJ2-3,TGTGCCAGCAGTCTCGGGCTTCTACGCACAGATACGCAGTATTTT,CASSLGLLRTDTQYF
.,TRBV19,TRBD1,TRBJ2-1,TGTGCCAGTAGTAGTGGGACAGGGCGACATGAGCAGTTCTTC,CASSSGTGRHEQFF
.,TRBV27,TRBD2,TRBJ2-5,TGTGCCAGCAGTCCCCAACTAGCGGGGGCTGTCGGGGCCCAGTACTTC,CASSPQLAGAVGAQYF
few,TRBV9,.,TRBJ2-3,TGTGCCAGCAGCGTAGCGCCGTATGAAGATACGCAGTATTTT,CASSVAPYEDTQYF
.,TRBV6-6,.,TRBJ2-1,TGTGCCAGCAGTTACTCGGGGCTCCACCCGGGGGAGCAGTTCTTC,CASSYSGLHPGEQFF
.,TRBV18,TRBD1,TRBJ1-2,TGTGCCAGCTCACCCCCAGGGGGGGATGGCTACACCTTC,CASSPPGGDGYTF
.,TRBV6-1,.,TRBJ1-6,TGTGCCAGCACCCGCGTGGATAATTCACCCCTCCACTTT,CASTRVDNSPLHF
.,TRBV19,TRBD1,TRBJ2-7,TGTGCCAGTAGTATTTTGGGACAGTCCTACGAGCAGTACTTC,CASSILGQSYEQYF
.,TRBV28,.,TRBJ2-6,TGTGCCAGCAGTTCGGGACTCAGTCGCTCTGGGGCCAACGTCCTGACTTTC,CASSSGLSRSGANVLTF
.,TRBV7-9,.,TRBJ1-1,TGTGCCAGCAGCCCCCGACCAGGCGGGAGCACTGAAGCTTTCTTT,CASSPRPGGSTEAFF
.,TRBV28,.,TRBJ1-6,TGTGCCAGCCGGGGCGGGAGCCTGTATAATTCACCCCTCCACTTT,CASRGGSLYNSPLHF
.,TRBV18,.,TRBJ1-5,TGTGCCAGCTCACGTGGGGGGCTCGGCAATCAGCCCCAGCATTTT,CASSRGGLGNQPQHF
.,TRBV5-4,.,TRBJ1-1,TGTGCCAGCAGCTTGGCCGGTGGCCCTGAAGCTTTCTTT,CASSLAGGPEAFF
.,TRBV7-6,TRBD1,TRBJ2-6,TGTGCCAGCAGCGTTCCGGACAGGGCCGTCTCTGGGGCCAACGTCCTGACTTTC,CASSVPDRAVSGANVLTF
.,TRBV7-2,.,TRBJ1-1,TGTGCCAGCAGCTCCCAGGGAAACACTGAAGCTTTCTTT,CASSSQGNTEAFF
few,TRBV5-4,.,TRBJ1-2,TGTGCCAGCAGCTTGCAACAGGGAGCTTTAAACTATGGCTACACCTTC,CASSLQQGALNYGYTF
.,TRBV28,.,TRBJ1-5,TGTGCCAGCAGTTTCCAAGTCAATCAGCCCCAGCATTTT,CASSFQVNQPQHF
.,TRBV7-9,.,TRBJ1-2,TGTGCCAGCAGCTTGGGATCCTATGGCTACACCTTC,CASSLGSYGYTF
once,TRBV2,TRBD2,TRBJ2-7,TGTGCCAGCAGTCAGACGGGGGGAGTCTACGAGCAGTACTTC,CASSQTGGVYEQYF
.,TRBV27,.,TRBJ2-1,TGTGCCAGCAGTTCGAGCTCCTACAATGAGCAGTTCTTC,CASSSSSYNEQFF
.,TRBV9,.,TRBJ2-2,TGTGCCAGCAGCGTAGATACCCACACCGGGGAGCTGTTTTTT,CASSVDTHTGELFF
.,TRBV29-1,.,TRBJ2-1,TGCAGCGCCGAGGGCAGGGCCTCCTCCTACAATGAGCAGTTCTTC,CSAEGRASSYNEQFF
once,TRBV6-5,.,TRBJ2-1,TGTGCCAGCAGTTACCTAGGAGGGGGAGCGTACAATGAGCAGTTCTTC,CASSYLGGGAYNEQFF
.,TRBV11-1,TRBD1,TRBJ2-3,TGTGCCAGCTCCGAAGGGCAGGGGGCTCAATATACGCAGTATTTT,CASSEGQGAQYTQYF
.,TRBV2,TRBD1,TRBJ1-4,TGTGCCAGCAGGGCCGGACAGGAACTGTTTTTT,CASRAGQELFF
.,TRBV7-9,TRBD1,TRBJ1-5,TGTGCCAGCGCAGCAGGGGGCGTCAATCAGCCCCAGCATTTT,CASAAGGVNQPQHF
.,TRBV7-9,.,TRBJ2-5,TGTGCCAGCAGCTTAGGCAGCCAAGAGACCCAGTACTTC,CASSLGSQETQYF
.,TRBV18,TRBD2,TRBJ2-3,TGTGCCAGCTCACCGGCTAGCGGGGGAGGCACAGATACGCAGTATTTT,CASSPASGGGTDTQYF
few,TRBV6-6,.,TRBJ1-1,TGTGCCAGCAGTCTGACAGTGAACACTGAAGCTTTCTTT,CASSLTVNTEAFF